This TCR beta chain emerged from a study of T-cell reconstitution after alpha-beta-depleted transplantation in children. This clonotype was observed a handful of times. The library targeted TCRbeta and was prepared with unique molecular identifiers. TCRdb ran MiXCR on the PCR reads and lists one entry per CDR3 protein. The sample includes around 580,000 distinct CDR3 sequences, under 25% of them seen just once. The sequence derives from a boy under two years old who had a stem cell transplant for acute myeloid leukemia, so the T cells may come from the graft donor. This specimen was PBMCs, mostly from graft donor cells, taken 360 days after TCRalphabeta/CD19-depleted stem cell transplant.

The CDR3 here is CSVDSATDTQYF. CDR3 nucleotide sequence: TGCAGCGTTGATTCAGCTACAGATACGCAGTATTTT. V gene TRBV29-1 combines with J gene TRBJ2-3; no clear D. This CDR3 contains 12 residues. Trimming removed 3 bases from V and 3 bases from J, with 7 bases in between. Germline loops: CDR1 SQVTM, CDR2 ANQGSEA.